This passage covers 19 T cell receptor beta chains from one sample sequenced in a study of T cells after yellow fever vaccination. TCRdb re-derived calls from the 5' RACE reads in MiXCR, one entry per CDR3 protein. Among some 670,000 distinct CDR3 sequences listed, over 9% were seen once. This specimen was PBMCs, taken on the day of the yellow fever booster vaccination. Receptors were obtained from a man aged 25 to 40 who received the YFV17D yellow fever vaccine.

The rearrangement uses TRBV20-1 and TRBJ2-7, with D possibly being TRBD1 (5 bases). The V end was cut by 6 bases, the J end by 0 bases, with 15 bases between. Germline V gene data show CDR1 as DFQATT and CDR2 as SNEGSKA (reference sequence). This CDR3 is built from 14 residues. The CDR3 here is CSALGHWSSYEQYF. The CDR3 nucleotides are TGCAGTGCACTTGGACACTGGAGCTCCTACGAGCAGTACTTC.

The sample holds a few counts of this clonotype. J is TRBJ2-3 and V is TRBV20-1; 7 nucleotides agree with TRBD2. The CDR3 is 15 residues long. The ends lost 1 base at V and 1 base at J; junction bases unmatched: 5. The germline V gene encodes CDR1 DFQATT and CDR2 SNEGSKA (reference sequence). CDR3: CSARVLAEGTDTQYF. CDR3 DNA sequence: TGCAGTGCTAGAGTTCTAGCGGAGGGCACAGATACGCAGTATTTT.

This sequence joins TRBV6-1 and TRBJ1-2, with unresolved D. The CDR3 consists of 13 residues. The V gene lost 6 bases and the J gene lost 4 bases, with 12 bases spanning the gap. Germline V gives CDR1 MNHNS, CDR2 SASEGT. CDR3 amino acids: CASRPPGSYGYTF. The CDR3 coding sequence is TGTGCCAGCAGACCACCGGGAAGCTATGGCTACACCTTC.

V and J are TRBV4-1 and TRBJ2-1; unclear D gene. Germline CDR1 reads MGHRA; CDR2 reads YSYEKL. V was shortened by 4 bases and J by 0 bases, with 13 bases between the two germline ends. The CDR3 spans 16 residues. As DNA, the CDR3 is TGCGCCAGCAGCCCACAAGCGCGCAGCTCCTACAATGAGCAGTTCTTC. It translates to CASSPQARSSYNEQFF.

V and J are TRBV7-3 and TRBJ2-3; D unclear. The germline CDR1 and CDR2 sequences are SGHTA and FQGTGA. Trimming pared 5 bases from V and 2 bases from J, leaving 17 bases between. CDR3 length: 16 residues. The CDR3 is CASSPIANLATDTQYF. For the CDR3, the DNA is TGTGCCAGCAGCCCAATTGCGAATCTCGCCACAGATACGCAGTATTTT.

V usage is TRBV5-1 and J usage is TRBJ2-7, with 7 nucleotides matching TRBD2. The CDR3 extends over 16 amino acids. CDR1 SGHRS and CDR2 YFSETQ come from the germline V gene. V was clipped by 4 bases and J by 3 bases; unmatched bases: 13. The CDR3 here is CASSLGLVGGDYEQYF. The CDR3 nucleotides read TGCGCCAGCAGCCTTGGACTAGTGGGTGGGGACTACGAGCAGTACTTC.

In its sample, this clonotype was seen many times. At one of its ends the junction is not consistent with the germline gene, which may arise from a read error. CDR3 sequence reads: CASSLDGTSSYEQYF. For the CDR3, the DNA is TGCGCCAGCAGCTTGGACGGGACTAGCTCCTACGAGCAGTACTTC. The chain employs TRBV7-2 and TRBJ2-7, with TRBD2 matching 8 bases. The CDR3 has 15 amino acids. Germline loops: CDR1 SGHTA, CDR2 FQGNSA. Together with reference TRBV7-2 and TRBJ2-7, the CDR3 gives the full variable domain: GAGVSQSPSNKVTEKGKDVELRCDPISGHTALYWYRQSLGQGLEFLIYFQGNSAPDKSGLPSDRFSAERTGGSVSTLTIQRTQQEDSAVYLCASSLDGTSSYEQYFGPGTRLTVT.

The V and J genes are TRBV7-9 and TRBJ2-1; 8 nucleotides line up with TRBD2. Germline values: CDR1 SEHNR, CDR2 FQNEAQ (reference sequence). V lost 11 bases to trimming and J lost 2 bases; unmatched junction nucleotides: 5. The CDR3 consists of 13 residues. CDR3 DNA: TGTGCCTACGGACTAGCAGCCTACAATGAGCAGTTCTTC. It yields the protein CAYGLAAYNEQFF.

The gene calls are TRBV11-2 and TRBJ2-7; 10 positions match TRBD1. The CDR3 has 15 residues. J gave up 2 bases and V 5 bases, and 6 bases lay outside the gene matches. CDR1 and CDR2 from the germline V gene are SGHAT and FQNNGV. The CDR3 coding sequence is TGTGCCAGCAGCGTGACGGACAGGGGGGCCTACGAGCAGTACTTC. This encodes CASSVTDRGAYEQYF.

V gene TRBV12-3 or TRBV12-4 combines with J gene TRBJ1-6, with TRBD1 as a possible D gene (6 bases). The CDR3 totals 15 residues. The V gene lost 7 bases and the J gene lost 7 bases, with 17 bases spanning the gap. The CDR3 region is CASTFPGGSNSPLHF. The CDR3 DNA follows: TGTGCCAGCACATTCCCGGGGGGCTCCAATTCACCCCTCCACTTT.

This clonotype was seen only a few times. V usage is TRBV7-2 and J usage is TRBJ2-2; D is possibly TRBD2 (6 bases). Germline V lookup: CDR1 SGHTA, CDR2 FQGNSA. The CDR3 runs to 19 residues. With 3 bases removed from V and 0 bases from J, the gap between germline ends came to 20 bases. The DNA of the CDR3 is TGTGCCAGCAGCTTCGCCCCCGGGTTGGGAGGTCCGAACACCGGGGAGCTGTTTTTT. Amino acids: CASSFAPGLGGPNTGELFF.

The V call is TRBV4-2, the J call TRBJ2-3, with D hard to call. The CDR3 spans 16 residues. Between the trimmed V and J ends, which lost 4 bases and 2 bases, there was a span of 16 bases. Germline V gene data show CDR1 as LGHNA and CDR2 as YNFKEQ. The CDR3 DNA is TGTGCCAGCAGCCTTGTTATAGATTCCCCCACAGATACGCAGTATTTT. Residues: CASSLVIDSPTDTQYF.

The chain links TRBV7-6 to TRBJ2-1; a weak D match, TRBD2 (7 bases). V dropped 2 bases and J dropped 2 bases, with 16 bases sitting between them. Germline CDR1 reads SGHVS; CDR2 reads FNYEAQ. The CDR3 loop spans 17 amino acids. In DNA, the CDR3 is TGTGCCAGCAGCTTATTCCCGGGGGGCGCAACCTACAATGAGCAGTTCTTC. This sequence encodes CASSLFPGGATYNEQFF.

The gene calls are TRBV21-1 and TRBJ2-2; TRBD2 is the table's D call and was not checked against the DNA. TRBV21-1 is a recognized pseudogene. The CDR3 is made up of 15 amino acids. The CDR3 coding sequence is TGTGCCAGCAGCAGGGGTGGAGGGAACACCGGGGAGCTGTTTTTT. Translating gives CASSRGGGNTGELFF.

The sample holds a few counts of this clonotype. CDR3 sequence: CASKNRGMRANTEAFF. Written as DNA, the CDR3 is TGTGCCAGTAAAAACAGGGGAATGCGAGCGAACACTGAAGCTTTCTTT. The rearrangement links TRBV19 to TRBJ1-1, with 7 bases fitting TRBD1. CDR3 length: 16 amino acids. V was pared by 7 bases and J by 1 base, with 12 bases of the junction left unmatched. The germline V gene has CDR1 LNHDA and CDR2 SQIVND (reference sequence).

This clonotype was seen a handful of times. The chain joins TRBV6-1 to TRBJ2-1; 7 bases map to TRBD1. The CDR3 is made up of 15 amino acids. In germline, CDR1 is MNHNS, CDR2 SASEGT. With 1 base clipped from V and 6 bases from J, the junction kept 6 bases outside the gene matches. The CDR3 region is CASSEGGGPFNEQFF. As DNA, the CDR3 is TGTGCCAGCAGTGAAGGAGGGGGCCCTTTCAATGAGCAGTTCTTC.

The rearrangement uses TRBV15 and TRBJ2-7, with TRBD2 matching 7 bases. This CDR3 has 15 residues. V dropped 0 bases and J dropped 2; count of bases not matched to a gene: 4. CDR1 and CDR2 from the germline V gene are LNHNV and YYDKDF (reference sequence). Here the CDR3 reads CATSRDPGLTYEQYF. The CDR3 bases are TGTGCCACCAGCAGAGACCCGGGACTAACCTACGAGCAGTACTTC.

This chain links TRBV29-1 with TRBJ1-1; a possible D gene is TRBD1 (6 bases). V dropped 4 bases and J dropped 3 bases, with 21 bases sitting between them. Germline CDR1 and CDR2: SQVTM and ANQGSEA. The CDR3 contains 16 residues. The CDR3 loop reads CSVAGGSTSYYTEAFF. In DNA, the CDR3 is TGCAGCGTTGCTGGGGGCTCTACCTCGTACTACACTGAAGCTTTCTTT.

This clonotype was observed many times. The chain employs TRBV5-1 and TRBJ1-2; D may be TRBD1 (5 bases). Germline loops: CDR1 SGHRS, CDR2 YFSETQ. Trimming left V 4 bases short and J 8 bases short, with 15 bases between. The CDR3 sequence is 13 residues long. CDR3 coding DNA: TGCGCCAGCAGCAGAGGTTGGGGCGGGGGCTACACCTTC. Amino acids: CASSRGWGGGYTF. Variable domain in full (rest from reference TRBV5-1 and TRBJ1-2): KAGVTQTPRYLIKTRGQQVTLSCSPISGHRSVSWYQQTPGQGLQFLFEYFSETQRNKGNFPGRFSGRQFSNSRSEMNVSTLELGDSALYLCASSRGWGGGYTFGSGTRLTVV.